These T cell receptor beta chains were read from a single sample in a study of T cell repertoires in cytomegalovirus infection. TCRdb redid the calling of the reads with MiXCR, one entry per CDR3 protein. The sample includes about 530,000 distinct CDR3 sequences, approximately 25% of them seen just once. Sequencing was performed on PBMCs. All receptors come from a human donor in good health (CMV status not recorded). Some clones in this sample may be carry-over from other donors' samples. The CDR3 runs from the conserved cysteine through the conserved F or W. D genes are given only for firm matches. Rows give clone size only sometimes, using once, few, many, or a class for an expanded clone.

CDR3nt: TGCAGTGCTAGGAAACTAGCGTCTATTGAGCAGTTCTTC
CDR3aa: CSARKLASIEQFF
d_gene: TRBD2
v_gene: TRBV20-1
j_gene: TRBJ2-1
len: 13
abundance: .

CDR3nt: TGTGCCAGCAGCTTAAATTGGCCAGGGAGGGGAGCTTTCTTT
CDR3aa: CASSLNWPGRGAFF
d_gene: .
v_gene: TRBV7-2
j_gene: TRBJ1-1
len: 14
abundance: .

CDR3nt: TGTGCCAGCAGTCCCCAAGACAGGGTGGGCCAGCCCCAGCATTTT
CDR3aa: CASSPQDRVGQPQHF
d_gene: TRBD1
v_gene: TRBV6-1
j_gene: TRBJ1-5
len: 15
abundance: few

CDR3nt: TGTGCCAGCAGTCCGGGACTTGGGAACTATGGCTACACCTTC
CDR3aa: CASSPGLGNYGYTF
d_gene: .
v_gene: TRBV28
j_gene: TRBJ1-2
len: 14
abundance: .

CDR3nt: TGTGCCATCAGTGAGTTGACTAGCGGGAAGGTTACCCAGTACTTC
CDR3aa: CAISELTSGKVTQYF
d_gene: TRBD2
v_gene: TRBV10-3
j_gene: TRBJ2-5
len: 15
abundance: .

CDR3nt: TGTGCCAGCTCACCACCGAGGACACCTAACACCGGGGAGCTGTTTTTT
CDR3aa: CASSPPRTPNTGELFF
d_gene: .
v_gene: TRBV18
j_gene: TRBJ2-2
len: 16
abundance: few

CDR3nt: TGTGCCAGCAGCTTAGGCCCCGGGGAGGGGGCGAACACCGGGGAGCTGTTTTTT
CDR3aa: CASSLGPGEGANTGELFF
d_gene: .
v_gene: TRBV7-2
j_gene: TRBJ2-2
len: 18
abundance: many

CDR3nt: TGTGCCAGCAGCTTAGGAGCTAGCGGGAGGGCCAAAGATACGCAGTATTTT
CDR3aa: CASSLGASGRAKDTQYF
d_gene: TRBD2
v_gene: TRBV11-2
j_gene: TRBJ2-3
len: 17
abundance: many

CDR3nt: TGTGCCAGCAGCTTAGCCGTCGGACTAGCGGGAGTTGGGTACGAGCAGTACTTC
CDR3aa: CASSLAVGLAGVGYEQYF
d_gene: TRBD2
v_gene: TRBV7-8
j_gene: TRBJ2-7
len: 18
abundance: few

CDR3nt: TGTGCCAGCAGCGCGAGGACTAGCGTTATCGATGAGCAGTTCTTC
CDR3aa: CASSARTSVIDEQFF
d_gene: TRBD2
v_gene: TRBV5-6
j_gene: TRBJ2-1
len: 15
abundance: .

CDR3nt: TGTGCCAGCAGACGGGACAGGGGGGACAATGAGCAGTTCTTC
CDR3aa: CASRRDRGDNEQFF
d_gene: TRBD1
v_gene: TRBV12-3/TRBV12-4
j_gene: TRBJ2-1
len: 14
abundance: few

CDR3nt: TGTGCCAGCAGCACGGACAGGAGTACCGAAAAACTGTTTTTT
CDR3aa: CASSTDRSTEKLFF
d_gene: TRBD1
v_gene: TRBV7-2
j_gene: TRBJ1-4
len: 14
abundance: .

CDR3nt: TGCAGTGCTCGAGGGACTAGCGGGACTGGGCACAATGAGCAGTTCTTC
CDR3aa: CSARGTSGTGHNEQFF
d_gene: TRBD2
v_gene: TRBV20-1
j_gene: TRBJ2-1
len: 16
abundance: .

CDR3nt: TGTGCTAGTGGTTTGGTCCCGAACACCGGGGAGCTGTTTTTT
CDR3aa: CASGLVPNTGELFF
d_gene: .
v_gene: TRBV12-5
j_gene: TRBJ2-2
len: 14
abundance: many

CDR3nt: TGTGCCAGCAGCCAAAACGGTAGGGGACAGGGTGCAGATACGCAGTATTTT
CDR3aa: CASSQNGRGQGADTQYF
d_gene: TRBD1
v_gene: TRBV4-2
j_gene: TRBJ2-3
len: 17
abundance: .

CDR3nt: TGTGCCTGGGAACCCCCCAGGGGATGGTACGGCTACACCTTC
CDR3aa: CAWEPPRGWYGYTF
d_gene: .
v_gene: TRBV30
j_gene: TRBJ1-2
len: 14
abundance: .

CDR3nt: TGTGCCAGCACCCAGAATAGTGGCAGCTCCTATAATTCACCCCTCCACTTT
CDR3aa: CASTQNSGSSYNSPLHF
d_gene: .
v_gene: TRBV25-1
j_gene: TRBJ1-6
len: 17
abundance: few

CDR3nt: TGTGCCAGCAGCTTAGTAGTCCCTAGCGGGACTAACACCGGGGAGCTGTTTTTT
CDR3aa: CASSLVVPSGTNTGELFF
d_gene: TRBD2
v_gene: TRBV11-2
j_gene: TRBJ2-2
len: 18
abundance: many

CDR3nt: TGTGCCAGCAGTGAGGACAGGGGGCTAGAATCGCCCCAGCATTTT
CDR3aa: CASSEDRGLESPQHF
d_gene: TRBD1
v_gene: TRBV2
j_gene: TRBJ1-5
len: 15
abundance: once

CDR3nt: TGTGCCAGCAGTGCCGAGGGACAGGGTCAGCCCCAGCATTTT
CDR3aa: CASSAEGQGQPQHF
d_gene: TRBD1
v_gene: TRBV28
j_gene: TRBJ1-5
len: 14
abundance: few

CDR3nt: TGTGCTAGTGGTTTTCTATCCAGGGGACTAGCGGGACCCACCGGGGAGCTGTTTTTT
CDR3aa: CASGFLSRGLAGPTGELFF
d_gene: TRBD2
v_gene: TRBV12-5
j_gene: TRBJ2-2
len: 19
abundance: many

CDR3nt: TGCGCCAGCAGCCAAGGGAGGGGGCTAGCGGCGACGACAGATACGCAGTATTTT
CDR3aa: CASSQGRGLAATTDTQYF
d_gene: .
v_gene: TRBV4-3
j_gene: TRBJ2-3
len: 18
abundance: .

CDR3nt: TGTGCCAGCAGCTCGTCGGGGGATACAGATACGCAGTATTTT
CDR3aa: CASSSSGDTDTQYF
d_gene: .
v_gene: TRBV7-6
j_gene: TRBJ2-3
len: 14
abundance: few

CDR3nt: TGTGCCAGCAGTGAACAAACTTTGCACACCGGGGAGCTGTTTTTT
CDR3aa: CASSEQTLHTGELFF
d_gene: .
v_gene: TRBV6-1
j_gene: TRBJ2-2
len: 15
abundance: .

CDR3nt: TGTGCCAGCACCTCTTCGTTAGCGGGACCGAACTCCTACGAGCAGTACTTC
CDR3aa: CASTSSLAGPNSYEQYF
d_gene: TRBD2
v_gene: TRBV7-2
j_gene: TRBJ2-7
len: 17
abundance: many

CDR3nt: TGTGCTAGTGCTAATTTTGGGCGGGATTACGAGCAGTACTTC
CDR3aa: CASANFGRDYEQYF
d_gene: .
v_gene: TRBV12-5
j_gene: TRBJ2-7
len: 14
abundance: few

CDR3nt: TGTGCCAGCAGCTTAACAGGGGGCCTCACTGAAGCTTTCTTT
CDR3aa: CASSLTGGLTEAFF
d_gene: TRBD1
v_gene: TRBV7-2
j_gene: TRBJ1-1
len: 14
abundance: many

CDR3nt: TGTGCTAGTGGTTTCGGAGAGACCCAGTACTTC
CDR3aa: CASGFGETQYF
d_gene: .
v_gene: TRBV12-5
j_gene: TRBJ2-5
len: 11
abundance: many

CDR3nt: TGTGCCAGCAGGATTAGTCTTTGGGCGCAATCGACTGAAGCTTTCTTT
CDR3aa: CASRISLWAQSTEAFF
d_gene: .
v_gene: TRBV11-3
j_gene: TRBJ1-1
len: 16
abundance: few

CDR3nt: TGTGCCAGCAGCCGATTAAAGGGGGCGGACTATGGCTACACCTTC
CDR3aa: CASSRLKGADYGYTF
d_gene: TRBD1
v_gene: TRBV2
j_gene: TRBJ1-2
len: 15
abundance: .

CDR3nt: TGTGCCAGCAGGGGCACCTACTATGGCTACACCTTC
CDR3aa: CASRGTYYGYTF
d_gene: .
v_gene: TRBV2
j_gene: TRBJ1-2
len: 12
abundance: .

CDR3nt: TGTGCCAGCAGCCTGCCTGGGGGCGACGATTATAATTCACCCCTCCACTTT
CDR3aa: CASSLPGGDDYNSPLHF
d_gene: .
v_gene: TRBV28
j_gene: TRBJ1-6
len: 17
abundance: many

CDR3nt: TGTGCCAGCAGCTCCCGACTAGCCGTTGGAGATACGCAGTATTTT
CDR3aa: CASSSRLAVGDTQYF
d_gene: TRBD2
v_gene: TRBV5-4
j_gene: TRBJ2-3
len: 15
abundance: .

CDR3nt: TGTGCCAGCAGCCAGGCCTCGGATTACAATGAGCAGTTCTTC
CDR3aa: CASSQASDYNEQFF
d_gene: .
v_gene: TRBV14
j_gene: TRBJ2-1
len: 14
abundance: few

CDR3nt: TGTGCCAGCAGCTCCCAGGGTCCAGCGAGGGGTGAGACCCAGTACTTC
CDR3aa: CASSSQGPARGETQYF
d_gene: .
v_gene: TRBV7-2
j_gene: TRBJ2-5
len: 16
abundance: many

CDR3nt: TGTGCCAGCAGTCCAAGCGGTCATCAAGCTTTCTTT
CDR3aa: CASSPSGHQAFF
d_gene: .
v_gene: TRBV12-3/TRBV12-4
j_gene: TRBJ1-1
len: 12
abundance: .

CDR3nt: TGTGCCAGCAGTGAGCAGGGGGCGCGGGATGGCTACACCTTC
CDR3aa: CASSEQGARDGYTF
d_gene: TRBD1
v_gene: TRBV12-3/TRBV12-4
j_gene: TRBJ1-2
len: 14
abundance: .

CDR3nt: TGTGCCAGCAGTGTAGGGCAGGGACCCGACTCTGGAAACACCATATATTTT
CDR3aa: CASSVGQGPDSGNTIYF
d_gene: .
v_gene: TRBV6-1
j_gene: TRBJ1-3
len: 17
abundance: many

CDR3nt: TGTGCCAGCAGCAATGGACAGGGGGCAGAGACCCAGTACTTC
CDR3aa: CASSNGQGAETQYF
d_gene: TRBD1
v_gene: TRBV7-2
j_gene: TRBJ2-5
len: 14
abundance: few

CDR3nt: TGTGCCAGCAGCTTAGGGGACAGGCGGACTGAAGCTTTCTTT
CDR3aa: CASSLGDRRTEAFF
d_gene: TRBD1
v_gene: TRBV11-2
j_gene: TRBJ1-1
len: 14
abundance: few

CDR3nt: TGTGCCAGCAGCTTATACGGGATGGACCGCGAGCTCCAGCATTTT
CDR3aa: CASSLYGMDRELQHF
d_gene: .
v_gene: TRBV7-2
j_gene: TRBJ1-5
len: 15
abundance: few

CDR3nt: TGTGCTAGCAGCTTTTTTGGCGGGAGCCAAGAGACCCAGTACTTC
CDR3aa: CASSFFGGSQETQYF
d_gene: TRBD2
v_gene: TRBV7-7
j_gene: TRBJ2-5
len: 15
abundance: .

CDR3nt: TGTGCCAGCAGTCCCGGACCCGAGGAACTGTTTTTT
CDR3aa: CASSPGPEELFF
d_gene: .
v_gene: TRBV6-1
j_gene: TRBJ1-4
len: 12
abundance: many

CDR3nt: TGTGCCAGCGGACTAGCGGGAGTTTTGGAGACCCCGTACTTC
CDR3aa: CASGLAGVLETPYF
d_gene: TRBD2
v_gene: TRBV6-6
j_gene: TRBJ2-5
len: 14
abundance: .

CDR3nt: TGTGCCAGCAGTTTAGGGCAGACAGAAGCTTTCTTT
CDR3aa: CASSLGQTEAFF
d_gene: .
v_gene: TRBV28
j_gene: TRBJ1-1
len: 12
abundance: few

CDR3nt: TGTGCCAGCAGCTTCTCTAGCGGGGAACAGTTCTTC
CDR3aa: CASSFSSGEQFF
d_gene: TRBD2
v_gene: TRBV5-4
j_gene: TRBJ2-1
len: 12
abundance: once

CDR3nt: TGTGCCAGCAGCCGGGAGTTAGGAGAGACCCAGTACTTC
CDR3aa: CASSRELGETQYF
d_gene: .
v_gene: TRBV12-3/TRBV12-4
j_gene: TRBJ2-5
len: 13
abundance: few

CDR3nt: TGTGCCAGCAGCTTACTAGCGGGAGGACCCTACGAGCAGTACTTC
CDR3aa: CASSLLAGGPYEQYF
d_gene: TRBD2
v_gene: TRBV11-2
j_gene: TRBJ2-7
len: 15
abundance: .

CDR3nt: TGTGCCAGCAGCCCCCGTCCGGTAGATACGCAGTATTTT
CDR3aa: CASSPRPVDTQYF
d_gene: .
v_gene: TRBV7-2
j_gene: TRBJ2-3
len: 13
abundance: few

CDR3nt: TGTGCCAGCAGCTTCCGACTAGCGGGAGCTGGTTTCTACGAGCAGTACTTC
CDR3aa: CASSFRLAGAGFYEQYF
d_gene: TRBD2
v_gene: TRBV7-6
j_gene: TRBJ2-7
len: 17
abundance: .

CDR3nt: TGTGCCAGCAGCTTGGGACAGGAACACTCTGGAAACACCATATATTTT
CDR3aa: CASSLGQEHSGNTIYF
d_gene: TRBD1
v_gene: TRBV12-3/TRBV12-4
j_gene: TRBJ1-3
len: 16
abundance: many

CDR3nt: TGTGCCAGCAGCTCGCGAGCGGGAGCGAACACCGGGGAGCTGTTTTTT
CDR3aa: CASSSRAGANTGELFF
d_gene: TRBD2
v_gene: TRBV7-8
j_gene: TRBJ2-2
len: 16
abundance: few

CDR3nt: TGCAGTGCTAGGGGGGACAGGGTAGGCTCCTACGAGCAGTACTTC
CDR3aa: CSARGDRVGSYEQYF
d_gene: TRBD1
v_gene: TRBV20-1
j_gene: TRBJ2-7
len: 15
abundance: once